These T cell receptor beta chains were read from a single sample in a study of Graves' ophthalmopathy and Graves' hyperthyroidism. In TCRdb, the multiplex PCR reads were re-called with MiXCR into one record per CDR3 protein. The sample contains about 550,000 distinct CDR3 sequences, less than 45% of which appear only once. The sample taken for sequencing was peripheral blood or thyroid tissue (not recorded which). All receptors come from an adult man with Graves' hyperthyroidism. CDR3s leave out the opening cysteine and the closing phenylalanine or tryptophan. Size tells how often a clone was seen (once, few, many) or the class of an expanded clone, and some rows leave it out.

TRBV12-3/TRBV12-4	once	TRBJ1-1	ASSDPRGLLPTEAF
TRBV20-1	-	TRBJ2-3	SFRLAGGRDTQY
TRBV6-5	-	TRBJ2-2	AIMSGQGNTGELF
TRBV7-6	many	TRBJ2-7	ASSLGSRNLYEQY
TRBV29-1	-	TRBJ2-3	SATSVGNTDTQY
TRBV20-1	once	TRBJ1-1	STRDWTGRPNTEAF
TRBV10-2	many	TRBJ1-1	ASRPDRNTEAF
TRBV19	-	TRBJ2-7	ASSPDGSYEQY
TRBV2	many	TRBJ1-5	ASRPGSYSNQPQH
TRBV12-3/TRBV12-4	-	TRBJ2-3	ASSDQGYTQY
TRBV10-3	-	TRBJ2-1	AISPGLSYNEQF
TRBV7-9	many	TRBJ2-7	ASSPSGLSYEQY
TRBV7-2	many	TRBJ1-2	ASRKMQDIREGYT
TRBV19	many	TRBJ1-1	ASSISQMNTEAF
TRBV29-1	once	TRBJ2-7	SWSGSINEQY
TRBV7-8	-	TRBJ2-5	ASIQTGTGAKETQY
TRBV7-2	once	TRBJ2-3	ASSLLAGITDTQY
TRBV6-5	many	TRBJ2-5	ASSERGAETQY
TRBV30	few	TRBJ1-2	AWRQGREGYT
TRBV7-2	many	TRBJ2-7	ASSLDGRKYEQY
TRBV29-1	-	TRBJ1-1	SVEELGQGDGAF
TRBV5-4	few	TRBJ2-2	ASSSSGKNTGELF
TRBV27	few	TRBJ2-7	ASGEGVSYEQY
TRBV20-1	-	TRBJ1-5	SARYRGKAFQPQH
TRBV7-6	many	TRBJ1-6	ASRTGAGYNSPLH
TRBV24-1	few	TRBJ2-2	ASSLSIPLAYLTGELF
TRBV20-1	many	TRBJ1-2	SAIDRLSYGYT
TRBV10-3	-	TRBJ2-7	AISGTGTPRKTYEQY
TRBV7-3	-	TRBJ1-1	ASSPGRGPGTGAEAF
TRBV11-2	once	-	ASSLGGLAGGEQF
TRBV9	few	TRBJ1-3	ASSDAMGNTIY
TRBV12-3/TRBV12-4	many	TRBJ2-2	ASSSYRGTNTGELF
TRBV9	-	TRBJ2-1	ASSVVEHEQF
TRBV19	few	TRBJ2-1	ASSIDLTGGRGISYNEQF
TRBV2	many	TRBJ2-6	ASSVQGVSSSGANVLT
TRBV2	many	TRBJ2-5	ASSPPAGETQY
TRBV20-1	many	TRBJ2-5	SAGPGTSGRETQY
TRBV9	many	TRBJ2-7	ASSAWGGLPYEQY
TRBV29-1	-	TRBJ1-2	SVRDRDGYT
TRBV20-1	-	TRBJ2-3	SAREAGFSTDTQY
TRBV29-1	few	TRBJ2-3	SVKGTSGSADTQY
TRBV7-8	many	TRBJ2-7	ASSPGRIYEQY